These T cell receptor beta chains were read from a single sample in a study of T cell repertoires in ileal Crohn's disease. Sequencing was performed with immunoSEQ multiplex PCR; in TCRdb, only in-frame clones are kept and a portion is missing. The table lists about 10,000 clones, more than 60% of them singletons. Material: ileal tissue. The receptor set was obtained from an adult with Crohn's disease. CDR3s include the opening cysteine and the closing phenylalanine or tryptophan. The order of the fields is clone size, V gene, D gene, J gene, CDR3 DNA, CDR3 protein. D genes are given only for firm matches. The size field is filled for only some rows; it gives once, few, many or a size class.

>.|TRBV7-2|TRBD1|TRBJ2-7
TGTGCCAGCAGCTTAGCGACAGGGGACGAGCAGTACTTC
CASSLATGDEQYF
>.|TRBV18|.|TRBJ2-7
TGTGCCAGCCAAAGTTCGGAGGGCGAGCAGTACTTC
CASQSSEGEQYF
>once|TRBV15|.|TRBJ2-7
TGTGCCACCAGCAGAGATCAGGACTGGGCCAGCGAGCAGTACTTC
CATSRDQDWASEQYF
>.|TRBV4-1|.|TRBJ2-7
TGCGCCAGCAGCCCCTCCCCCTACGAGCAGTACTTC
CASSPSPYEQYF
>.|TRBV4-3|.|TRBJ1-2
TGCGCCAGCAGCCAAGATTTGGGACACCTCTATGGCTACACCTTC
CASSQDLGHLYGYTF
>.|TRBV6-1|.|TRBJ1-5
TGTGCCAGCAGTGAAGCGGCGGGGACGAATCAGCCCCAGCATTTT
CASSEAAGTNQPQHF
>.|TRBV11-2|TRBD1|TRBJ1-3
TGTGCCAGCAGCTTTAACAGGGGCCTCTCTGGAAACACCATATATTTT
CASSFNRGLSGNTIYF
>.|TRBV28|.|TRBJ1-4
TGTGCCAGCAGTCCGGGACACGCAACTAATGAAAAACTGTTTTTT
CASSPGHATNEKLFF
>.|TRBV2|.|TRBJ2-7
TGTGCCAGCATCAAGAGTCCCTATTCCTACGAGCAGTACTTC
CASIKSPYSYEQYF
>few|TRBV30|.|TRBJ1-6
TGTGCCTGGGACCTGGGCAATTCACCCCTCCACTTT
CAWDLGNSPLHF
>.|TRBV2|.|TRBJ2-3
TGTGCCAGCAGTGTTGAGTCGTTTGCGACAGATACGCAGTATTTT
CASSVESFATDTQYF
>few|TRBV4-3|.|TRBJ1-6
TGCGCCAGCAGCCAAGTTATCAATTCACCCCTCCACTTT
CASSQVINSPLHF
>.|TRBV9|.|TRBJ2-1
TGTGCCAGCAGCGCGAGGAGACAGGTCTATGAGCAGTTCTTC
CASSARRQVYEQFF
>.|TRBV5-5|TRBD2|TRBJ2-1
TGTGCCAGCAGCTTCGGGGGGGCTCAGGATGAGCAGTTCTTC
CASSFGGAQDEQFF
>.|TRBV6-4|TRBD2|TRBJ2-7
TGTGCCAGCAGTGATCGGGAGGGCCAGCCAAGTTGGGATTACGAGCAGTACTTC
CASSDREGQPSWDYEQYF
>few|TRBV4-3|.|TRBJ1-5
TGCGCCAGCAGCCAACTACGTAATCAGCCCCAGCATTTT
CASSQLRNQPQHF
>.|TRBV5-1|TRBD2|TRBJ2-3
TGCGCCAGCCTAGCGGGGGGATCAGATACGCAGTATTTT
CASLAGGSDTQYF
>.|TRBV19|TRBD1|TRBJ1-1
TGTGCCGCTCGTGGACAGGCCAACACTGAAGCTTTCTTT
CAARGQANTEAFF
>.|TRBV6-5|.|TRBJ1-1
TGTGCCAGCAGTTCCGATTACAGCTCGATGAACACTGAAGCTTTCTTT
CASSSDYSSMNTEAFF
>.|TRBV7-3|TRBD2|TRBJ2-1
TGTGCCAGCAGCCCCATAGCGGGGCCCAATGAGCAGTTCTTC
CASSPIAGPNEQFF
>.|TRBV2|TRBD1|TRBJ1-2
TGTGCCAGGGAGGACAGGGTTAACTATGGCTACACCTTC
CAREDRVNYGYTF
>once|TRBV6-5|TRBD2|TRBJ2-1
TGTGCCAGCAGTTACACCCCGGGACTAGTTGCCAATGAGCAGTTCTTC
CASSYTPGLVANEQFF
>.|TRBV7-2|TRBD2|TRBJ2-5
TGTGCCAGCAGCTCGGACAGCGGGGGGAAGACCCAGTACTTC
CASSSDSGGKTQYF
>.|TRBV27|.|TRBJ1-1
TGTGCCAGCAGTTTACAACAGACGAACACTGAAGCTTTCTTT
CASSLQQTNTEAFF
>medium-sized|TRBV7-9|TRBD1|TRBJ1-1
TGTGCCAGCAGCGCCCAGCAGGGGGTGTTCACTGAAGCTTTCTTT
CASSAQQGVFTEAFF
>.|TRBV10-3|TRBD1|TRBJ1-2
TGTGCCATCAGTGATCCACCAAAGAGAAGGGGGCTCGTCTATGGCTACACCTTC
CAISDPPKRRGLVYGYTF
>.|TRBV9|TRBD2|TRBJ2-2
TGTGCCAGCAGCACTAGCGGGGACCCTCCCGGGGAGCTGTTTTTT
CASSTSGDPPGELFF
>.|TRBV18|.|TRBJ2-7
TGTGCCAGCTCACCACTTCCTGGGGGGGCCACCTACGAGCAGTACTTC
CASSPLPGGATYEQYF
>.|TRBV5-6|TRBD1|TRBJ2-5
TGTGCCAGCAGCTTGACCGGACAGGGCAGAGAGACCCAGTACTTC
CASSLTGQGRETQYF
>.|TRBV7-2|.|TRBJ2-7
TGTGCCAGCAGCCCCGGAGGACTTTACGAGCAGTACTTC
CASSPGGLYEQYF
>.|TRBV27|.|TRBJ1-2
TGTGCCAGCAGTTTAACTAGCAACTCTAGGGGCTACACCTTC
CASSLTSNSRGYTF
>.|TRBV6-5|TRBD1|TRBJ1-1
TGTGCCAGCAGTTACTCGAGTGGGACAGGGGGCACTGAAGCTTTCTTT
CASSYSSGTGGTEAFF
>.|TRBV6-1|.|TRBJ2-7
TGTGCCAGCAGTGAATCTTTAGAAACCTACGAGCAGTACTTC
CASSESLETYEQYF
>.|TRBV27|TRBD1|TRBJ2-7
TGTGCCAGCAGTTTATGGGACAGGGTCACCTACGAGCAGTACTTC
CASSLWDRVTYEQYF
>.|TRBV20-1|.|TRBJ2-7
TGCAGTGCCACCGGGGGTTACGAGCAGTACTTC
CSATGGYEQYF
>.|TRBV27|TRBD1|TRBJ1-2
TGTGCCAGCAGTCCGAAAGACAGGGGGTGGGATGGCTACACCTTC
CASSPKDRGWDGYTF
>.|TRBV29-1|.|TRBJ1-1
TGCAGCGTTGTGCGGGGGGCAGAAACTGAAGCTTTCTTT
CSVVRGAETEAFF
>once|TRBV7-2|.|TRBJ1-2
TGTGCCAGCAGACGCGGGTTGGGCTACACCTTC
CASRRGLGYTF
>.|TRBV18|TRBD1|TRBJ1-3
TGTGCCAGCTCACCGGACAGGGGATCAGGAAACACCATATATTTT
CASSPDRGSGNTIYF
>few|TRBV25-1|.|TRBJ2-4
TGTGCCAGCATGGGAGAGTCCGGTCCCCTTCTAGCCAAAAACATTCAGTACTTC
CASMGESGPLLAKNIQYF
>.|TRBV5-6|TRBD1|TRBJ2-2
TGTGCCAGCAGCGATTACAGGGGGCGATACACCGGGGAGCTGTTTTTT
CASSDYRGRYTGELFF
>.|TRBV6-6|.|TRBJ1-5
TGTGCCAGCGCGGGTCCGAATCAGCCCCAGCATTTT
CASAGPNQPQHF
>few|TRBV7-3|.|TRBJ2-5
TGTGCCAGCAGCTTAGCGGGGTCGGAGACCCAGTACTTC
CASSLAGSETQYF
>.|TRBV7-9|TRBD1|TRBJ2-3
TGTGCCAGCAGCCTAAATCAGGGGGCAGATACGCAGTATTTT
CASSLNQGADTQYF
>.|TRBV4-3|TRBD1|TRBJ1-2
TGCGCCAGCAGCCAAGAACCGACAGGGCTAGAGTATGGCTACACCTTC
CASSQEPTGLEYGYTF
>.|TRBV5-6|.|TRBJ2-6
TGTGCCAGCAGCTTTGGGCTCTCTGGGGCCAACGTCCTGACTTTC
CASSFGLSGANVLTF
>.|TRBV6-5|.|TRBJ1-5
TGTGCCAGCAGTTACAGACAGGAGCAGCCCCAGCATTTT
CASSYRQEQPQHF
>once|TRBV2|.|TRBJ2-7
TGTGCCAGCAGGGTAAGGCCAGGGGCGCTAGGGTACTACGAGCAGTACTTC
CASRVRPGALGYYEQYF
>.|TRBV27|TRBD1|TRBJ1-4
TGTGCCAGCAGTCGTAGGACAGGGGTAAACGAAAAACTGTTTTTT
CASSRRTGVNEKLFF
>.|TRBV10-3|TRBD2|TRBJ2-3
TGTGCCATCACCCTAACTAGCGGGGGCGCAGATACGCAGTATTTT
CAITLTSGGADTQYF
>.|TRBV27|.|TRBJ2-3
TGTGCCAGCAGTTTAAATCAGTCACCTAGCACAGATACGCAGTATTTT
CASSLNQSPSTDTQYF
>.|TRBV9|.|TRBJ2-3
TGTGCCAGCAGCTCCCTTACCCCAGGAGATACGCAGTATTTT
CASSSLTPGDTQYF
>.|TRBV29-1|TRBD2|TRBJ2-7
TGCAGCGTGGGAGGGGCCTACGAGCAGTACTTC
CSVGGAYEQYF
>.|TRBV19|.|TRBJ2-7
TGTGCCAGTAGCCCCAGGGGGGACTACGAGCAGTACTTC
CASSPRGDYEQYF